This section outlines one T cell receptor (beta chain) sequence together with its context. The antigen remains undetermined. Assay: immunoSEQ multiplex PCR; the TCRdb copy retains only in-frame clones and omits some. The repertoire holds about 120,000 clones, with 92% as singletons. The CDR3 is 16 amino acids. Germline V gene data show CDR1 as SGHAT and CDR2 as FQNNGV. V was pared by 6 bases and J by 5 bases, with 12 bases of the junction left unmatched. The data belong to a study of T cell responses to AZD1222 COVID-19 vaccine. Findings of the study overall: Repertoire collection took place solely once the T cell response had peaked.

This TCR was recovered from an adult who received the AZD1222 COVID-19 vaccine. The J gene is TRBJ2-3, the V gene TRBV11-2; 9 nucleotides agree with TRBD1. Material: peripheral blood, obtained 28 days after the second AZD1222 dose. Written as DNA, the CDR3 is TGTGCCAGCAGTCAATGGACAGGGGTCTTGGTAGATACGCAGTATTTT. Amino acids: CASSQWTGVLVDTQYF.